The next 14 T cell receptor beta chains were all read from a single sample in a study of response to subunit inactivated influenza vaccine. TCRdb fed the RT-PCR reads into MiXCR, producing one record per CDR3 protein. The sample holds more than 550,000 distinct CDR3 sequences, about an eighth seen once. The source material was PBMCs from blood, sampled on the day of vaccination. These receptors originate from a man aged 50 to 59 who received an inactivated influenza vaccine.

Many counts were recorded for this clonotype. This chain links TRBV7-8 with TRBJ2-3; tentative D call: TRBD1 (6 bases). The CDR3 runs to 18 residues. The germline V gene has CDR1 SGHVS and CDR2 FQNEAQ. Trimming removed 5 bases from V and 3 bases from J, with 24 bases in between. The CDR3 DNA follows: TGTGCCAGCAGCCGCCACGGAGATTTCGGGACAAGGACAGATACGCAGTATTTT. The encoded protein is CASSRHGDFGTRTDTQYF.

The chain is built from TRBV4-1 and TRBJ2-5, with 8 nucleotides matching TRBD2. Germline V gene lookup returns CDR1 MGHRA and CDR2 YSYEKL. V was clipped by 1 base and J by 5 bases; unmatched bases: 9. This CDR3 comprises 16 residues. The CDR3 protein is CASSQAGLGLGETQYF. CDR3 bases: TGCGCCAGCAGCCAAGCGGGACTAGGGTTAGGGGAGACCCAGTACTTC.

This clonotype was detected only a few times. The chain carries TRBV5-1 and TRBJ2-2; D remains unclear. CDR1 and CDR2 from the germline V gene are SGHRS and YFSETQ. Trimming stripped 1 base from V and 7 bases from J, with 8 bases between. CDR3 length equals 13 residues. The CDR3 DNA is TGCGCCAGCAGCTTGAGTCAAGGCGGGGAGCTGTTTTTT. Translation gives CASSLSQGGELFF. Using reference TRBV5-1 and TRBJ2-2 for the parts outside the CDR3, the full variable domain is KAGVTQTPRYLIKTRGQQVTLSCSPISGHRSVSWYQQTPGQGLQFLFEYFSETQRNKGNFPGRFSGRQFSNSRSEMNVSTLELGDSALYLCASSLSQGGELFFGEGSRLTVL.

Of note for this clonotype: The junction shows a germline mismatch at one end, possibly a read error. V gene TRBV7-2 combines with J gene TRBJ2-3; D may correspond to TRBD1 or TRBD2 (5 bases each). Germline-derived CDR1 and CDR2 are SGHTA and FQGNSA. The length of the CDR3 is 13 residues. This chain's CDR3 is CASSRDPTETQYF. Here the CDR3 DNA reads TGTGCCAGCAGTCGGGACCCCACAGAGACGCAGTATTTT.

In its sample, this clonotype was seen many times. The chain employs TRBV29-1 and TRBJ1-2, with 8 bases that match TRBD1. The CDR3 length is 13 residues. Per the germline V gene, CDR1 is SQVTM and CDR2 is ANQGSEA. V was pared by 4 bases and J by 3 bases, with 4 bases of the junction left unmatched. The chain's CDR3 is CSVADRADYGYTF. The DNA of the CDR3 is TGCAGCGTTGCGGACAGGGCCGACTATGGCTACACCTTC.

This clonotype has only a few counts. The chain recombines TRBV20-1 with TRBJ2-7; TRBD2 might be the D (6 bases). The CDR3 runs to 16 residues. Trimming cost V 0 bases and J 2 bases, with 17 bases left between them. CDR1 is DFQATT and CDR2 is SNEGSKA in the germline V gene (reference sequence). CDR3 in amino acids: CSARDPAKRAPYEQYF. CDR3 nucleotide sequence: TGCAGTGCTAGAGATCCCGCTAAGCGGGCTCCCTACGAGCAGTACTTC.

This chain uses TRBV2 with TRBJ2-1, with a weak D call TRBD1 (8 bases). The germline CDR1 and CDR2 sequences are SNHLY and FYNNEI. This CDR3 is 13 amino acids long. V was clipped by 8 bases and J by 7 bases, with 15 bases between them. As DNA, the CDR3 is TGTGCCAGCGGACAGGGAGGGAGGAATGAGCAGTTCTTC. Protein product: CASGQGGRNEQFF.

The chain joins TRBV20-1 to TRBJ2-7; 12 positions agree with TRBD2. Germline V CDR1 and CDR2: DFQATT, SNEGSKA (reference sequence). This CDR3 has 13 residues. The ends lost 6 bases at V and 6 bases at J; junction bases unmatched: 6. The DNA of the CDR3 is TGCAGTGCGAAAAGACTAGCGGGGGTCGAGCAGTACTTC. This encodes CSAKRLAGVEQYF.

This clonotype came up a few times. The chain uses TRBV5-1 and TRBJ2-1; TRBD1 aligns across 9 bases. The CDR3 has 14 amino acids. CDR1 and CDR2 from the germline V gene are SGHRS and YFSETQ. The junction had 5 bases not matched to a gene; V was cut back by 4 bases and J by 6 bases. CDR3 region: CASSQTGGSNEQFF. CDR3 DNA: TGCGCCAGCAGCCAGACAGGGGGGTCCAATGAGCAGTTCTTC. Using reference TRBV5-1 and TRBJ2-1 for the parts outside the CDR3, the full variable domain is KAGVTQTPRYLIKTRGQQVTLSCSPISGHRSVSWYQQTPGQGLQFLFEYFSETQRNKGNFPGRFSGRQFSNSRSEMNVSTLELGDSALYLCASSQTGGSNEQFFGPGTRLTVL.

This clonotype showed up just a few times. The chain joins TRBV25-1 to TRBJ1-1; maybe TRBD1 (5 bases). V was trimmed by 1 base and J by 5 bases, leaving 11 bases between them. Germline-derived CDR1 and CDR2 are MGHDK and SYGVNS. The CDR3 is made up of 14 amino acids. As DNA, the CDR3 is TGTGCCAGCAGTGAATTGGGGCTGAGGACTGAAGCTTTCTTT. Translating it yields CASSELGLRTEAFF.

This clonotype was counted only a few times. The CDR3 sequence: CASSLGGGLQGEQFF. CDR3 nucleotides: TGCGCCAGCAGCTTAGGCGGGGGGTTACAGGGTGAGCAGTTCTTC. The chain links TRBV5-1 to TRBJ2-1, with TRBD2 matching over 8 bases. Trimming cost V 2 bases and J 9 bases; bases outside gene matches: 10. Germline CDR1 SGHRS, CDR2 YFSETQ. The CDR3 loop spans 15 amino acids.

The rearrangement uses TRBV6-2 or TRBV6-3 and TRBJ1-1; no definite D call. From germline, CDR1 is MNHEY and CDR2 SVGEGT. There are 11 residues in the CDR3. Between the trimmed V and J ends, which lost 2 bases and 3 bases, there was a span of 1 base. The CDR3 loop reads CASSYHTEAFF. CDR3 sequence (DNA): TGTGCCAGCAGTTACCACACTGAAGCTTTCTTT.

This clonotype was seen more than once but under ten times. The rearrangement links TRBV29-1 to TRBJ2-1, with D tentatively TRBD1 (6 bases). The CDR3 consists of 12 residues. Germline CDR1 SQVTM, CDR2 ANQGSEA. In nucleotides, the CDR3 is TGCAGTGGCAGGGGCTACTACAATGAGCAGTTCTTC. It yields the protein CSGRGYYNEQFF.

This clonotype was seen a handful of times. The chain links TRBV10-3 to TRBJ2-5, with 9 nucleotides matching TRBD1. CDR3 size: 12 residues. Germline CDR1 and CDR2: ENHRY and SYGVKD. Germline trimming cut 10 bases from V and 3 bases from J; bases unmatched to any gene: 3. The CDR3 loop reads CATRQGEETQYF. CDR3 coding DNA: TGTGCCACCCGACAGGGGGAAGAGACCCAGTACTTC.